These 26 T cell receptor beta chains share one sample of origin, sequenced in a study of Ad26.COV2.S vaccination and SARS-CoV-2 variants. Repertoires were generated with immunoSEQ multiplex PCR, while TCRdb's copy carries only in-frame clones and drops some. The table lists 300,000 to 350,000 clones, 86% of them singletons. The treatment denotes: roughly 19 received Ad26.COV2.S at low or high dose, single or two shots; about 5 received placebo; per-sample allocation not given. Samples were taken on day 63 after the first vaccine or placebo injection. This specimen was peripheral blood, taken in a trial of Ad26.COV2.S vaccine versus placebo. Receptors were obtained from a person between 18 and 65 years old who received the Ad26.COV2.S COVID-19 vaccine or a placebo.

The rearrangement links TRBV6-5 to TRBJ1-2; D remains ambiguous. V dropped 6 bases and J dropped 7 bases, with 9 bases sitting between them. CDR1 and CDR2 (germline): MNHEY, SVGAGI. CDR3 length: 11 residues. CDR3 protein: CASSSSGGYTF. DNA of the CDR3: TGTGCCAGCAGCTCTTCCGGTGGCTACACCTTC.

This clone was counted a single time. The gene calls are TRBV12-3 or TRBV12-4 and TRBJ1-2, with D possibly being TRBD1 (5 bases). This CDR3 spans 12 amino acids. With 3 bases removed from V and 8 bases from J, the gap between germline ends came to 10 bases. For the CDR3, the DNA is TGTGCCAGCAGTTTCAGGGACCGCGGCTACACCTTC. It is translated as CASSFRDRGYTF.

The chain combines TRBV7-9 with TRBJ2-7; 8 bases map to TRBD1. Germline V CDR1 and CDR2: SEHNR, FQNEAQ (reference sequence). V shed 5 bases, J shed 5 bases, and the junction held 5 bases outside the gene matches. The CDR3 has 13 residues. CDR3 DNA sequence: TGTGCCAGCAGCCCTGGACAGGGCCACGAGCAGTACTTC. Amino acids: CASSPGQGHEQYF.

The chain recombines TRBV19 with TRBJ1-1, with 9 bases fitting TRBD1. The V and J ends lost 7 bases and 4 bases, in that order; junction bases with no gene match: 7. Germline-derived CDR1 and CDR2 are LNHDA and SQIVND (reference sequence). This CDR3 is built from 14 residues. CDR3 region: CASKQGAQSTEAFF. CDR3 nucleotide sequence: TGTGCCAGTAAACAGGGGGCCCAATCCACTGAAGCTTTCTTT.

The chain couples TRBV7-2 to TRBJ1-3, with 9 nucleotides matching TRBD1. J lost 7 bases, V lost 6 bases, and 4 bases had no gene match. CDR1 and CDR2 (germline): SGHTA, FQGNSA. There are 13 residues in the CDR3. The CDR3 is CASSIQGANTIYF. CDR3 sequence (DNA): TGTGCCAGCAGTATACAGGGGGCGAACACCATATATTTT.

The chain employs TRBV7-8 and TRBJ2-1, with TRBD1 as a possible D gene (6 bases). CDR3 length: 13 residues. V lost 2 bases, J lost 10 bases, and 12 bases lay in between. The germline V gene encodes CDR1 SGHVS and CDR2 FQNEAQ. CDR3 bases: TGTGCCAGCAGCTTAAGGGGGAGTTGGGAGCAGTTCTTC. Residues: CASSLRGSWEQFF.

The chain joins TRBV28 to TRBJ1-1; D is possibly TRBD1 (5 bases). The CDR3 covers 14 residues. The germline gives CDR1 MDHEN, CDR2 SYDVKM. V lost 3 bases and J 5 bases, leaving 13 bases between the germline ends. The CDR3 loop reads CASSLAGLGTEAFF. The CDR3, as DNA: TGTGCCAGCAGTTTGGCAGGGCTGGGAACTGAAGCTTTCTTT.

J is TRBJ2-1 and V is TRBV5-5; maybe TRBD1 (5 bases). Germline assignment: CDR1 SGHKS and CDR2 YYEKEE (reference sequence). Trimming took 0 bases from V and 5 from J, leaving 12 bases between them. The CDR3 runs to 15 residues. CDR3 sequence: CASSLDWQGHNEQFF. In DNA, the CDR3 is TGTGCCAGCAGCTTGGACTGGCAGGGCCACAATGAGCAGTTCTTC.

The gene calls are TRBV10-3 and TRBJ1-1; D gene uncertain. Germline values: CDR1 ENHRY, CDR2 SYGVKD. The V end was cut by 10 bases, the J end by 5 bases, with 14 bases between. This CDR3 contains 12 residues. CDR3 in amino acids: CATRTLRTEAFF. In DNA, the CDR3 is TGTGCCACCCGCACATTGAGGACTGAAGCTTTCTTT.

The rearrangement links TRBV15 to TRBJ2-7; D unresolved. This CDR3 region has 12 residues. The V and J ends lost 6 bases and 4 bases respectively, with 10 bases between them. CDR1 is LNHNV, CDR2 YYDKDF, per germline (reference sequence). CDR3 sequence (DNA): TGTGCCACCAGACATCGATGGTACGAGCAGTACTTC. It is translated as CATRHRWYEQYF.

The chain carries TRBV11-2 and TRBJ2-7; D unresolved. This CDR3 is built from 15 residues. Trimming took 5 bases from V and 3 from J, leaving 17 bases between them. Germline CDR1 is SGHAT and CDR2 is FQNNGV. For the CDR3, the DNA is TGTGCCAGCAGCCTTACAGCCGGTACACTCTACGAGCAGTACTTC. It encodes CASSLTAGTLYEQYF.

The V call is TRBV19, the J call TRBJ1-2; possibly TRBD1 for D (5 bases). Germline V gene data show CDR1 as LNHDA and CDR2 as SQIVND (reference sequence). The CDR3 has 14 residues. V was trimmed by 2 bases and J by 2 bases, leaving 9 bases between them. The CDR3 DNA follows: TGTGCCAGTAGTATAAAGTGGGACAACTATGGCTACACCTTC. This gives the protein CASSIKWDNYGYTF.

The CDR3 DNA sequence: TGTGCCAGTAGTAGACAGGGGAGAGGCGAGACCCAGTACTTC. Protein product: CASSRQGRGETQYF. The V gene is TRBV19, the J gene TRBJ2-5, with 8 bases fitting TRBD1. CDR3 size: 14 residues. Germline V gives CDR1 LNHDA, CDR2 SQIVND (reference sequence). V was clipped by 4 bases and J by 5 bases; unmatched bases: 6. Together with reference TRBV19 and TRBJ2-5, the CDR3 gives the full variable domain: DGGITQSPKYLFRKEGQNVTLSCEQNLNHDAMYWYRQDPGQGLRLIYYSQIVNDFQKGDIAEGYSVSREKKESFPLTVTSAQKNPTAFYLCASSRQGRGETQYFGPGTRLLVL.

The chain uses TRBV24-1 and TRBJ2-5; 9 nucleotides align to TRBD2. V trimming: 0 bases; J trimming: 4 bases; junction bases outside the gene matches: 5. This CDR3 has 16 residues. Per germline, CDR1 KGHDR and CDR2 SFDVKD. The CDR3 DNA reads TGTGCCACCAGTGATTTGCTACGCGGGGGGGGAGAGACCCAGTACTTC. Protein: CATSDLLRGGGETQYF.

V gene TRBV9 combines with J gene TRBJ2-7; 13 nucleotides agree with TRBD2. CDR1 and CDR2 (germline): SGDLS, YYNGEE. The CDR3 sequence is 16 residues long. V trimming: 3 bases; J trimming: 8 bases; junction bases outside the gene matches: 11. The CDR3 protein is CASSGAGTSGTPQQYF. The CDR3 nucleotides are TGTGCCAGCAGCGGAGCCGGGACTAGCGGGACGCCGCAGCAGTACTTC.

This clone was detected only once. The chain carries TRBV7-2 and TRBJ2-6, with 8 bases aligning to TRBD1. CDR3 size: 15 residues. Germline V gene data show CDR1 as SGHTA and CDR2 as FQGNSA. Trimming removed 2 bases from V and 6 bases from J; junction bases left unmatched: 3. The CDR3 DNA follows: TGTGCCAGCAGCTTAAACAGGGGGGTGGCCAACGTCCTGACTTTC. Protein product: CASSLNRGVANVLTF. The variable domain in full, with the rest retrieved from reference TRBV7-2 and TRBJ2-6, is GAGVSQSPSNKVTEKGKDVELRCDPISGHTALYWYRQSLGQGLEFLIYFQGNSAPDKSGLPSDRFSAERTGGSVSTLTIQRTQQEDSAVYLCASSLNRGVANVLTFGAGSRLTVL.

The rearrangement uses TRBV18 and TRBJ2-6; D may be TRBD1 (6 bases). CDR3 size: 15 residues. V gave up 4 bases and J gave up 3 bases, with 10 bases separating them. CDR1 is KGHSH and CDR2 is LQKENI in the germline V gene. CDR3 nucleotide sequence: TGTGCCAGCTCACATGGGACACTTGGGGCCAACGTCCTGACTTTC. This translates into CASSHGTLGANVLTF.

J is TRBJ2-7 and V is TRBV12-3 or TRBV12-4, with D uncertain. This CDR3 contains 13 residues. The V end was cut by 0 bases, the J end by 1 base, with 4 bases between. The CDR3 here is CASSLAGSYEQYF. In nucleotides, the CDR3 is TGTGCCAGCAGTTTAGCGGGATCCTACGAGCAGTACTTC.

This chain connects TRBV10-3 to TRBJ2-1; 9 bases agree with TRBD2. The CDR3 totals 16 residues. The germline gives CDR1 ENHRY, CDR2 SYGVKD. J gave up 7 bases and V 0 bases, and 7 bases lay outside the gene matches. DNA for the CDR3: TGTGCCATCAGTGAGTCCCTCCGGCGGGAGGGTAATGAGCAGTTCTTC. Translated: CAISESLRREGNEQFF.

The rearrangement links TRBV5-5 to TRBJ2-1; the D gene is possibly TRBD2 (5 bases). Per germline, CDR1 SGHKS and CDR2 YYEKEE (reference sequence). The ends were cut back, 0 bases at V and 0 bases at J, with 13 bases in the middle. This CDR3 has 17 amino acids. DNA for the CDR3: TGTGCCAGCAGCTTGGCCGGGCAGCGGACCTCCTACAATGAGCAGTTCTTC. This translates into CASSLAGQRTSYNEQFF.

The chain has TRBV3-1 (or the pseudogene TRBV3-2) and TRBJ2-1; tentatively, D is TRBD1 (5 bases). CDR3 length: 14 residues. CDR1 and CDR2 (germline): LGHDT, YNNKEL (reference sequence). V was trimmed by 1 base and J by 10 bases, leaving 14 bases between them. The CDR3 DNA is TGTGCCAGCAGCCAAGCGAGTGGGGCGTTGGAGCAGTTCTTC. This codes for CASSQASGALEQFF.

The CDR3 coding sequence is TGTGCCAGCTCACCCTTCCGGACAATTGACACTGAAGCTTTCTTT. This translates into CASSPFRTIDTEAFF. The J gene is TRBJ1-1, the V gene TRBV18; a possible D gene is TRBD1 (5 bases). The CDR3 is made up of 15 amino acids. V was clipped by 3 bases and J by 3 bases, with 14 bases between them. Germline CDR1 reads KGHSH; CDR2 reads LQKENI.

The chain employs TRBV4-1 and TRBJ1-4; 8 nucleotides agree with TRBD1. Germline assignment: CDR1 MGHRA and CDR2 YSYEKL. The CDR3 length is 17 residues. With 0 bases clipped from V and 2 bases from J, the junction kept 5 bases outside the gene matches. CDR3 amino acids: CASSQDADRATNEKLFF. For the CDR3, the DNA is TGCGCCAGCAGCCAAGATGCGGACAGGGCGACTAATGAAAAACTGTTTTTT.

The V gene is TRBV7-2, the J gene TRBJ2-1; 7 nucleotides align to TRBD2. The trim removed 6 bases at V and 6 bases at J, leaving 8 bases unmatched. The CDR3 loop spans 14 amino acids. Germline V gene sequence: CDR1 SGHTA, CDR2 FQGNSA. The CDR3, as DNA: TGTGCCAGCAGATTTGGGGGGGGAGTCAATGAGCAGTTCTTC. This codes for CASRFGGGVNEQFF.

The CDR3 sequence: CASSPLPTGHSYEQYF. The CDR3 region has the DNA TGTGCCAGCTCACCACTGCCTACAGGCCACTCCTACGAGCAGTACTTC. This chain connects TRBV18 to TRBJ2-7, with D tentatively TRBD1 (5 bases). The V end lost 1 base, the J end lost 0 bases, and 13 bases lay between the germline ends. The CDR3 has 16 residues. Germline CDR1 and CDR2: KGHSH and LQKENI. The complete variable domain, with remaining parts taken from reference TRBV18 and TRBJ2-7, reads NAGVMQNPRHLVRRRGQEARLRCSPMKGHSHVYWYRQLPEEGLKFMVYLQKENIIDESGMPKERFSAEFPKEGPSILRIQQVVRGDSAAYFCASSPLPTGHSYEQYFGPGTRLTVT.

The rearrangement links TRBV4-1 to TRBJ1-6, with TRBD1 as a possible D gene (6 bases). Germline V CDR1 and CDR2: MGHRA, YSYEKL. The CDR3 spans 17 residues. Trimming took off 0 bases at V and 4 bases at J, with 13 bases between the two ends. CDR3 coding DNA: TGCGCCAGCAGCCAAGATAGGAGGACAGAGTATAATTCACCCCTCCACTTT. Amino acids: CASSQDRRTEYNSPLHF.